The 12 T cell receptor beta chains listed next were all sequenced from one sample in a study of blood T cells in healthy people across ages. Primed by a sample-barcoded 5' primer and a J-beta primer mix, a second PCR proceeded for about 7 to 11 cycles. MiXCR was run by TCRdb on the 5' RACE reads, yielding one entry per CDR3 protein. The sample carries 1.5 million to 2 million distinct CDR3 sequences, around 42% recorded once. Sequenced sample: blood. These receptors were obtained from a human donor in good health.

V usage is TRBV5-1 and J usage is TRBJ2-7; D call uncertain. Trimming pared 0 bases from V and 3 bases from J, leaving 10 bases between. The CDR3 sequence is 14 residues long. Germline CDR1 SGHRS, CDR2 YFSETQ. The CDR3 DNA sequence: TGCGCCAGCAGCTTGGCCCCCGACAACTACGAGCAGTACTTC. Its protein is CASSLAPDNYEQYF.

The V gene is TRBV3-1, the J gene TRBJ2-7, with 8 positions matching TRBD1. CDR3 length: 12 amino acids. The V segment lost 0 bases and the J segment 12 bases; nucleotides outside the gene matches: 4. CDR1 and CDR2 (germline): LGHDT, YNNKEL (reference sequence). The CDR3 DNA reads TGTGCCAGCAGCCAAGAGAGGACAGGGCCGTACTTC. Its protein is CASSQERTGPYF.

This clonotype was counted a few times. This chain joins TRBV20-1 and TRBJ2-1; D ambiguous. This CDR3 is built from 13 residues. V lost 0 bases, J lost 12 bases, and 15 bases lay in between. CDR1 is DFQATT and CDR2 is SNEGSKA in the germline V gene (reference sequence). The CDR3 is CSARDPVTQMQFF. The CDR3 nucleotides read TGCAGTGCTAGAGATCCAGTCACTCAAATGCAGTTCTTC.

The chain employs TRBV28 and TRBJ2-1, with 15 positions matching TRBD2. V dropped 3 bases and J dropped 1; count of bases not matched to a gene: 7. In germline, CDR1 is MDHEN, CDR2 SYDVKM. CDR3 length equals 19 residues. CDR3 sequence reads: CASSFTTGTSGGSYNEQFF. CDR3 coding DNA: TGTGCCAGCAGTTTTACGACCGGGACTAGCGGGGGGTCCTACAATGAGCAGTTCTTC.

As to this clonotype: The junction and the germline gene differ at one end; a read error may be behind it. The chain recombines TRBV3-1 with TRBJ2-7; possibly TRBD1 or TRBD2 for D (5 bases each). In germline, CDR1 is LGHDT, CDR2 YNNKEL (reference sequence). This CDR3 spans 13 amino acids. The CDR3 reads CAGSPRDPYEQYF. The DNA of the CDR3 is TGTGCCGGCAGCCCCCGGGACCCCTACGAGCAGTACTTC.

This clonotype has more than one count but fewer than ten. CDR3 sequence: CASSLLGGYQYF. CDR3 in DNA: TGTGCCAGCAGTTTGCTTGGAGGGTATCAGTACTTC. This chain links TRBV12-3 or TRBV12-4 with TRBJ2-5, with a possible D match to TRBD2 (6 bases). This CDR3 comprises 12 residues. The V gene lost 3 bases and the J gene lost 11 bases, with 13 bases spanning the gap.

This clonotype was observed at least ten times. The genes are TRBV6-1 and TRBJ2-6, with TRBD1 identical over 9 bases. Trimming removed 6 bases from V and 0 bases from J; junction bases left unmatched: 12. Germline V gives CDR1 MNHNS, CDR2 SASEGT. The CDR3 length is 19 residues. The DNA for the CDR3 is TGTGCCAGCAGATCCCTTGGGGACAGGGAGAGCTCTGGGGCCAACGTCCTGACTTTC. Protein: CASRSLGDRESSGANVLTF.

This clonotype has more than one count but fewer than ten. This chain links TRBV20-1 with TRBJ2-5; 11 bases align to TRBD2. The CDR3 covers 14 residues. The ends lost 5 bases at V and 2 bases at J; junction bases unmatched: 4. Germline CDR1 is DFQATT and CDR2 is SNEGSKA (reference sequence). The CDR3 spells CSAVIAGGQETQYF. CDR3 DNA sequence: TGCAGTGCTGTAATAGCGGGGGGGCAAGAGACCCAGTACTTC.

In this sample, this clonotype turned up many times. The genes are TRBV29-1 and TRBJ1-2, with 10 nucleotides matching TRBD1. The junction had 7 bases not matched to a gene; V was cut back by 6 bases and J by 6 bases. This CDR3 is built from 13 residues. The germline V gene has CDR1 SQVTM and CDR2 ANQGSEA. The CDR3, as DNA: TGCAGCGTAGCGGGACAGGGGCCTCATGGCTACACCTTC. Protein sequence: CSVAGQGPHGYTF.

This chain connects TRBV7-2 to TRBJ2-1; 7 bases are a match to TRBD1. Germline V CDR1 and CDR2: SGHTA, FQGNSA. V was pared by 5 bases and J by 1 base, with 5 bases of the junction left unmatched. CDR3 length: 15 residues. CDR3 protein: CASSVQGWSYNEQFF. The CDR3 DNA reads as TGTGCCAGCAGCGTACAGGGGTGGTCCTACAATGAGCAGTTCTTC.

At least ten counts were recorded for this clonotype. A junction boundary mismatches the germline segment, possibly from a read error. The chain recombines TRBV25-1 with TRBJ2-5; D perhaps matches TRBD2 (6 bases). CDR3 length: 14 residues. Germline assignment: CDR1 MGHDK and CDR2 SYGVNS. Here the CDR3 reads CASSEWGDQETQYF. CDR3 in DNA: TGTGCCAGCAGCGAATGGGGGGACCAAGAGACCCAGTACTTC.

The rearrangement joins TRBV10-3 to TRBJ2-3; 8 positions match TRBD2. The V and J ends lost 4 bases and 6 bases, in that order; junction bases with no gene match: 12. The CDR3 is made up of 16 amino acids. Per the germline V gene, CDR1 is ENHRY and CDR2 is SYGVKD. CDR3: CAISGVGGGRMDTQYF. As DNA, the CDR3 is TGTGCCATCAGTGGGGTTGGCGGGGGGAGGATGGATACGCAGTATTTT.